The clone carrying this T cell receptor beta chain was seen more than once but under ten times. The target antigen is unknown. The source of the sample is a study of vaccination effects on CD4 cells after COVID-19. Germline V gene data show CDR1 as SGHRS and CDR2 as YFSETQ. V was pared by 7 bases and J by 0 bases, with 10 bases between. CDR3 length: 14 amino acids. Upon completion of around ten days in culture, CD4+ T cells were isolated. Using immunoSEQ multiplex PCR, the repertoire was profiled, and TCRdb retains in-frame clones only, with some absent. The sample holds around 41,000 clones, 82% seen once.

This sample comprised CD4+ T cells from PBMCs cultured without peptide, obtained before COVID-19 vaccination. The V and J genes are TRBV5-1 and TRBJ1-4; possibly TRBD1 for D (5 bases). This TCR was sampled from a human donor who received a COVID-19 vaccine. The DNA of the CDR3 is TGCGCCAGCTGCCGGGACCCAACTAATGAAAAACTGTTTTTT. Protein sequence: CASCRDPTNEKLFF.